The T cell receptor beta chain under discussion was sequenced for a study of blood T cell repertoires in COVID-19. The repertoire was sequenced with immunoSEQ multiplex PCR; TCRdb's copy has only in-frame clones and lacks some. The sample includes about 180,000 clones, about 80% seen only once; the top ten take around 15%. The CDR3 consists of 13 residues. V gave up 8 bases and J gave up 5 bases, with 15 bases separating them. Looked up from germline, CDR1 is MNHEY and CDR2 is SMNVEV (reference sequence). Sequenced sample: PBMCs or T cells enriched from blood (not recorded which). The source is a man in his fifties or sixties who had been exposed to COVID-19. The J gene is TRBJ1-1, the V gene TRBV27; tentative D call: TRBD1 (5 bases). In DNA form, the CDR3 reads TGTGCCAGCCTCGGGCAGGGTCGAACTGAAGCTTTCTTT. Amino acids: CASLGQGRTEAFF.